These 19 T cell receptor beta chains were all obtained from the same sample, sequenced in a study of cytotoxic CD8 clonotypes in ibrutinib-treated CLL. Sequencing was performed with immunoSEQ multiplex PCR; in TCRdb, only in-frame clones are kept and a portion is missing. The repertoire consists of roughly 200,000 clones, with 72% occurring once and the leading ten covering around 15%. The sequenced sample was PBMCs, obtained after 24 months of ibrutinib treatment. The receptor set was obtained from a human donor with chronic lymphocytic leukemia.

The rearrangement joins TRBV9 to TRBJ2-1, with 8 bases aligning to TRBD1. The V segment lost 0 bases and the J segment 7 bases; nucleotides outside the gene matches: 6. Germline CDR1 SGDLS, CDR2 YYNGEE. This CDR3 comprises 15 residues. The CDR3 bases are TGTGCCAGCAGCGTAGAGGGGACAGGACGGAATGAGCAGTTCTTC. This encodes CASSVEGTGRNEQFF.

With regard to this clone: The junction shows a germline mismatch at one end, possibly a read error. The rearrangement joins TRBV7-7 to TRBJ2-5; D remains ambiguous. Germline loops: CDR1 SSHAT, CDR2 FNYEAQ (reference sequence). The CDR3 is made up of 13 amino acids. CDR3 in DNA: TGTGCTAGCAGCTTACACGTACAAGAGACCCAGTACTTC. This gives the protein CASSLHVQETQYF.

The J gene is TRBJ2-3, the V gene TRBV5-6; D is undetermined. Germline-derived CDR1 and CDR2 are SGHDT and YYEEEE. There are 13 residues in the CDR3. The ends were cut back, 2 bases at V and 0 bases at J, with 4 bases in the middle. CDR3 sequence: CASSLSSTDTQYF. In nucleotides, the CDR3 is TGTGCCAGCAGCTTATCGAGCACAGATACGCAGTATTTT.

CDR3 nucleotides: TGTGCCAGCAGTTTGTTGGCGGGAGGGCCTTGGGAGACCCAGTACTTC. Its protein product is CASSLLAGGPWETQYF. The gene calls are TRBV28 and TRBJ2-5; 9 bases match TRBD2. V was pared by 3 bases and J by 5 bases, with 10 bases of the junction left unmatched. Germline lookup yields CDR1 MDHEN and CDR2 SYDVKM. The CDR3 runs to 16 residues.

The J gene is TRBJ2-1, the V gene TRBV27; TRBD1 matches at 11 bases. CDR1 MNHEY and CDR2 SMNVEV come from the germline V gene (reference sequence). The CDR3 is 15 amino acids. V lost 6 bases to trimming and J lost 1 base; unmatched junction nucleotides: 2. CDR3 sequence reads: CASRWDRGSYNEQFF. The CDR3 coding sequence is TGTGCCAGCAGGTGGGACAGGGGGTCCTACAATGAGCAGTTCTTC.

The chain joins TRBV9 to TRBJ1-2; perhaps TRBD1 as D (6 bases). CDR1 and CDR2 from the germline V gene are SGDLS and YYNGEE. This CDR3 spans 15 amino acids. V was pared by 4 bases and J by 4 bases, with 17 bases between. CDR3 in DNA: TGTGCCAGCAGCCCCCAAGGTGGGGGCGTCTATGGCTACACCTTC. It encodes CASSPQGGGVYGYTF.

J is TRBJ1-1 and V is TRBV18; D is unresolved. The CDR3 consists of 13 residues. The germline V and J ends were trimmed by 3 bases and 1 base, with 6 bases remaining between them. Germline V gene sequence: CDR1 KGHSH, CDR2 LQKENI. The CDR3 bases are TGTGCCAGCTCACCCACAAGGAACACTGAAGCTTTCTTT. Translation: CASSPTRNTEAFF. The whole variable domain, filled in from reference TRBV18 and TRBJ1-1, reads NAGVMQNPRHLVRRRGQEARLRCSPMKGHSHVYWYRQLPEEGLKFMVYLQKENIIDESGMPKERFSAEFPKEGPSILRIQQVVRGDSAAYFCASSPTRNTEAFFGQGTRLTVV.

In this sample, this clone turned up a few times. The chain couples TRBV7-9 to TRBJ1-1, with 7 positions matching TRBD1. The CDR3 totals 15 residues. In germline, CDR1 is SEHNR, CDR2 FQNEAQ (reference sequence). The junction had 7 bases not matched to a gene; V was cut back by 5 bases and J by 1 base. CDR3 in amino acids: CASSPQGRENTEAFF. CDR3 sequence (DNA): TGTGCCAGCAGCCCACAGGGGCGGGAGAACACTGAAGCTTTCTTT. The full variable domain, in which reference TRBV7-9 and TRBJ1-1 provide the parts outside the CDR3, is DTGVSQNPRHKITKRGQNVTFRCDPISEHNRLYWYRQTLGQGPEFLTYFQNEAQLEKSRLLSDRFSAERPKGSFSTLEIQRTEQGDSAMYLCASSPQGRENTEAFFGQGTRLTVV.

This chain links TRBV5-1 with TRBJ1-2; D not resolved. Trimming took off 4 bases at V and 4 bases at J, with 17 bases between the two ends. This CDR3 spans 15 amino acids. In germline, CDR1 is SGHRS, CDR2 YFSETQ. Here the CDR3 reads CASSPPGVTGYGYTF. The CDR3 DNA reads TGCGCCAGCAGCCCTCCCGGGGTGACGGGCTATGGCTACACCTTC. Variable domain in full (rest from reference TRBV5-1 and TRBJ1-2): KAGVTQTPRYLIKTRGQQVTLSCSPISGHRSVSWYQQTPGQGLQFLFEYFSETQRNKGNFPGRFSGRQFSNSRSEMNVSTLELGDSALYLCASSPPGVTGYGYTFGSGTRLTVV.

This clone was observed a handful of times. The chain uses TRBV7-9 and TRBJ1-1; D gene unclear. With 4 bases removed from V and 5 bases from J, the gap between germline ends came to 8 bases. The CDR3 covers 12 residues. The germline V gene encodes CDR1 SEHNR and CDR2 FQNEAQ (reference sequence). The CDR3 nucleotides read TGTGCCAGCAGCTCGTCAAGGACTGAAGCTTTCTTT. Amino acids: CASSSSRTEAFF.

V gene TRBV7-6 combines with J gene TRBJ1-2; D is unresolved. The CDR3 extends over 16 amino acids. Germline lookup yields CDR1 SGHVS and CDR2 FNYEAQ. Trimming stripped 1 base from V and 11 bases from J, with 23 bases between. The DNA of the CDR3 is TGTGCCAGCAGCTTAGACGGTGTAGGCAGGCAAATGAGTTACACCTTC. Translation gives CASSLDGVGRQMSYTF.

The CDR3 DNA reads as TGTGCCAGCAGCTTAGTCGGGTCGAACTACGAGCAGTACTTC. Residues: CASSLVGSNYEQYF. V is TRBV7-2 and J is TRBJ2-7; no reliable D call. Germline CDR1 SGHTA, CDR2 FQGNSA. The CDR3 spans 14 residues. The germline V and J ends were trimmed by 1 base and 3 bases, with 10 bases remaining between them.

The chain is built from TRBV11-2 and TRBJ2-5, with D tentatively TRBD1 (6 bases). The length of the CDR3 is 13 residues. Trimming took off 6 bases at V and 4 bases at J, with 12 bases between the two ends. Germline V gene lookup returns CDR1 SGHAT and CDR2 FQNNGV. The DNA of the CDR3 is TGTGCCAGCAGACCGACAGGAGCAGAGACCCAGTACTTC. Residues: CASRPTGAETQYF.

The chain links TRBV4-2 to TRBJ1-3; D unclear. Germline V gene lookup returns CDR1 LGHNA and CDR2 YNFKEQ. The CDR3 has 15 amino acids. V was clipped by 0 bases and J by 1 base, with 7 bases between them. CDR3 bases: TGTGCCAGCAGCCAAGAAAAGCAATCTGGAAACACCATATATTTT. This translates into CASSQEKQSGNTIYF.

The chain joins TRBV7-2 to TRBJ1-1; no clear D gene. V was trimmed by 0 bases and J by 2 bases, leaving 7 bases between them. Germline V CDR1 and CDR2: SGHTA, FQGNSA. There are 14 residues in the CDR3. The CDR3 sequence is CASSLAGSNTEAFF. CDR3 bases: TGTGCCAGCAGCTTAGCGGGTAGTAACACTGAAGCTTTCTTT.

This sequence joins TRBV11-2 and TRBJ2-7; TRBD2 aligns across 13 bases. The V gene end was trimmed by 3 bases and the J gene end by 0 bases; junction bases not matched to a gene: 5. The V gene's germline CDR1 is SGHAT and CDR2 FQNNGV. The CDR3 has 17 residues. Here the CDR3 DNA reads TGTGCCAGCAGCTTCCTGGGACTAGCGGGACCCTCCTACGAGCAGTACTTC. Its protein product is CASSFLGLAGPSYEQYF.

The CDR3 spells CASGFGQGGVSYEQYF. The DNA of the CDR3 is TGTGCTAGTGGTTTTGGGCAGGGGGGCGTATCCTACGAGCAGTACTTC. The chain links TRBV12-5 to TRBJ2-7; the D gene is possibly TRBD1 (7 bases). With 3 bases removed from V and 1 base from J, the gap between germline ends came to 16 bases. From germline, CDR1 is LGHNT and CDR2 FRNRAP. The CDR3 loop spans 16 amino acids.

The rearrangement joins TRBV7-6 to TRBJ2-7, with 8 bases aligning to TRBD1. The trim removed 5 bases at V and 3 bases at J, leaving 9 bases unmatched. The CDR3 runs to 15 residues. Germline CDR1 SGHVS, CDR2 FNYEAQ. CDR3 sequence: CASSLRQGSLYEQYF. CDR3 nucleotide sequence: TGTGCCAGCAGCCTAAGACAGGGGTCCCTCTACGAGCAGTACTTC.

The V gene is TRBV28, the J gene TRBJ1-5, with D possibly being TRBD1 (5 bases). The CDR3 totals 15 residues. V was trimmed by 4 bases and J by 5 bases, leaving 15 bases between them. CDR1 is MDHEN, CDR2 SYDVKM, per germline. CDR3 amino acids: CASSSRRGLHQPQHF. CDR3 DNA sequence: TGTGCCAGCAGTTCCAGGAGGGGCTTACATCAGCCCCAGCATTTT.